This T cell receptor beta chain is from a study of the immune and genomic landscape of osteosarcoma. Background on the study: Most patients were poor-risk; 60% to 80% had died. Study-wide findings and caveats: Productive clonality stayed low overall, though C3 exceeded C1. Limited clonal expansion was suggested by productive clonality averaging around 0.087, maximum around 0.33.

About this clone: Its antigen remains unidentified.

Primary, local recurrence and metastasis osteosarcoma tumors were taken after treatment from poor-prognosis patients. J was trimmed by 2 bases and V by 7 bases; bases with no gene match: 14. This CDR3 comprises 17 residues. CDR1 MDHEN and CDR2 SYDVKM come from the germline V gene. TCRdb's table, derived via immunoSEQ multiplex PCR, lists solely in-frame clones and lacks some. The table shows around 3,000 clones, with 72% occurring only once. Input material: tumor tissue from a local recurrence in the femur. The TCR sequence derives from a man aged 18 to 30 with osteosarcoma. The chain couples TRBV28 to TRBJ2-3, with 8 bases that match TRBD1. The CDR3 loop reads CASTDARGLYSTDTQYF. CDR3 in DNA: TGTGCCAGCACCGACGCCAGGGGGCTTTACTCCACAGATACGCAGTATTTT. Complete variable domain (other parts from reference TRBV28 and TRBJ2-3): DVKVTQSSRYLVKRTGEKVFLECVQDMDHENMFWYRQDPGLGLRLIYFSYDVKMKEKGDIPEGYSVSREKKERFSLILESASTNQTSMYLCASTDARGLYSTDTQYFGPGTRLTVL.